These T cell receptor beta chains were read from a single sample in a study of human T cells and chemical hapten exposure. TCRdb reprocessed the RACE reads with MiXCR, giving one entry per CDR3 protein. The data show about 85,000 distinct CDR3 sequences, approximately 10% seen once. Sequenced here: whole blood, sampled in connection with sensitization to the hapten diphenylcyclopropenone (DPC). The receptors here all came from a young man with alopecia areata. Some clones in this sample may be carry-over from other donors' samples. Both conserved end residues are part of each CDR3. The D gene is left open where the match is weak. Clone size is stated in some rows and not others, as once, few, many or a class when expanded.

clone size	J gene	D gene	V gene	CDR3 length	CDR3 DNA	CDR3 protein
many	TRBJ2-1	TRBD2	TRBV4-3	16	TGCGCCAGCAGCCAAGAGTGGCGATGGACTAGCACCGAGCAGTTCTTC	CASSQEWRWTSTEQFF
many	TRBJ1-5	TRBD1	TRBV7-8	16	TGTGCCAGCAGCTTAGATAGGACAGGGCGTAATCAGCCCCAGCATTTT	CASSLDRTGRNQPQHF
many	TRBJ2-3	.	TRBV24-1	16	TGTGCCACCAGTGACCCGACTAAGAGGAGCACAGATACGCAGTATTTT	CATSDPTKRSTDTQYF
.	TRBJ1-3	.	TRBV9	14	TGTGCCAGCAGCGTGTCAGCCTCTGGAAACACCATATATTTT	CASSVSASGNTIYF
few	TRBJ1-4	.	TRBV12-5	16	TGTGCTAGTGGTCAGGTCCCCTCAGAAGCTAATGAAAAACTGTTTTTT	CASGQVPSEANEKLFF
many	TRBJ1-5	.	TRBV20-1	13	TGCAGTGCTACTAGTCCAGACCGACAGCCCCAGCATTTT	CSATSPDRQPQHF
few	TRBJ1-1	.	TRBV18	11	TGTGCCAGCTCACCAGGGCCTGAAGCTTTCTTT	CASSPGPEAFF
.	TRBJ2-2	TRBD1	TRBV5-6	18	TGTGCCAGCAGCTTGGGCCCCCCCGGGACAGGAACCACCGGGGAGCTGTTTTTT	CASSLGPPGTGTTGELFF
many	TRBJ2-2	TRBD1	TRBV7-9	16	TGTGCCAGCAGCCAACCGGAGACAGGGGAAGCCGGGGAGCTGTTTTTT	CASSQPETGEAGELFF
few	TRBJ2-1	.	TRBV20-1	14	TGCAGTGCCAATTTCTGGCGGTCCTACAATGAGCAGTTCTTC	CSANFWRSYNEQFF
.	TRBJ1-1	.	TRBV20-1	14	TGCAGTGCTAGGAAGGGGGTCGGGAACACTGAAGCTTTCTTT	CSARKGVGNTEAFF
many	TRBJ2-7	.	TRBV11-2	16	TGTGCCAGCAGCTTGGGCAGCACGCACTTTTCCTACGAGCAGTACTTC	CASSLGSTHFSYEQYF
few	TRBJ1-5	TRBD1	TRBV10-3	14	TGTGCCATCAGAGGGCAGGGGGCTGAACAGCCCCAGCATTTT	CAIRGQGAEQPQHF
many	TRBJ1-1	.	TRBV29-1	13	TGCAGCGGTGTACAAGACATGAACACTGAAGCTTTCTTT	CSGVQDMNTEAFF
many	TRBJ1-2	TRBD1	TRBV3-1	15	TGTGCCAGCAGCCAGCATCGGACAGGGGATCGTGGCTACACCTTC	CASSQHRTGDRGYTF
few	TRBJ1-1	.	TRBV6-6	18	TGTGCCAGCAGTTACCCCCAGGCACAGGGAGACCCCTACACTGAAGCTTTCTTT	CASSYPQAQGDPYTEAFF
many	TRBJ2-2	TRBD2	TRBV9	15	TGTGCCAGCAGCGTAAGCGGGGAGAGCACCGGGGAGCTGTTTTTT	CASSVSGESTGELFF
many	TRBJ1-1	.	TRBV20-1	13	TGCAGTGTCCGGACGGGAATGAACACTGAAGCTTTCTTT	CSVRTGMNTEAFF
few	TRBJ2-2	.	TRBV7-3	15	TGTGCCAGCAGCCCCGTGCTGGGGGCCGGCGGGGAGCTGTTTTTT	CASSPVLGAGGELFF
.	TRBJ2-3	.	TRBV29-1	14	TGCAGCTCCCGGCAGGGAGGATCCTGGGGTACGCAGTATTTT	CSSRQGGSWGTQYF
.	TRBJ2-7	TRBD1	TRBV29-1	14	TGCAGCGTTAAAACCGGGACAGGGGCCTACGAGCAGTACTTC	CSVKTGTGAYEQYF
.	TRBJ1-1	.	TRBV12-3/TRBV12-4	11	TGTGCCAGCAGTTTGGAGTACGAAGCTTTCTTT	CASSLEYEAFF
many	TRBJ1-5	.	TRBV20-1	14	TGCAGTGCTAGAGGCGAGGGAAACAATCAGCCCCAGCATTTT	CSARGEGNNQPQHF
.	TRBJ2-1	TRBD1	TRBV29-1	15	TGCAGCGTTGACTCCGTGGGGGCAGGGGGCCGTGTGGAGTTCTTC	CSVDSVGAGGRVEFF
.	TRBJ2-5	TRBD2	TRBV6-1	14	TGTGCCAGCAGTGAATTAGGGAGGGAGAAGACCCAGTACTTC	CASSELGREKTQYF
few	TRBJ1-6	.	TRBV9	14	TGTGCCAGCAGCGTAGGCCCACTAAATTCACCCCTCCACTTT	CASSVGPLNSPLHF
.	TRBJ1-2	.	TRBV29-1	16	TGCAGCGTTAACAACGCAGGGGTCTTATCAAACTATGGCTACACCTTC	CSVNNAGVLSNYGYTF
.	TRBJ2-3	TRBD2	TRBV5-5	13	TGTGCCAGCAGCTTGGATGGGACTAACACGCAGTATTTT	CASSLDGTNTQYF
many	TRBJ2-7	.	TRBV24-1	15	TGTGCCACCTCTGCCGGGACTCAACGACCCTACGAGCAGTACTTC	CATSAGTQRPYEQYF
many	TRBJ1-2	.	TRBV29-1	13	TGCAGCGTTGAAGGGCAGGGGAAGGGTGGCTACACCTTC	CSVEGQGKGGYTF
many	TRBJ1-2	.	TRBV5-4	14	TGTGCCAGCAGCTTGCCGGGATCTAACTATGGCTACACCTTC	CASSLPGSNYGYTF
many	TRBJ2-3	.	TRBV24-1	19	TGTGCCACCAGTGTATTAGGGCTAGACGATCAAAGAAGCACAGATACGCAGTATTTT	CATSVLGLDDQRSTDTQYF
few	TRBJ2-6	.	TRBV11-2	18	TGTGCCAGCAGCTTGGTTGCAGGGGTAGGATCTGGGGCCAACGTCCTGACTTTC	CASSLVAGVGSGANVLTF
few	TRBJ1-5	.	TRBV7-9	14	TGTGCCAGCAGCTTAGGGAGAGGCAATCAGCCCCAGCATTTT	CASSLGRGNQPQHF
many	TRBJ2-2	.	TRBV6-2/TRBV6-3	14	TGTGCCAGCAGGGGACACCCGAACACCGGGGAGCTGTTTTTT	CASRGHPNTGELFF
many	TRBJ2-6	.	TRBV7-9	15	TGTGCCAGCAGCGCCGACAGCTCTGGGGCCAACGTCCTGACTTTC	CASSADSSGANVLTF
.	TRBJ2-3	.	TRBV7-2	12	TGTGCCAGCAGCAAGCGCACAGATACGCAGTATTTT	CASSKRTDTQYF
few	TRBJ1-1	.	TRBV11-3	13	TGTGCCAGCAGCTTAGAGAGGGACACTGAAGCTTTCTTT	CASSLERDTEAFF